The next 10 T cell receptor beta chains were all read from a single sample in a study of T cell responses to AZD1222 COVID-19 vaccine. Profiled with immunoSEQ multiplex PCR; TCRdb holds only in-frame clones, not every one. This table has 65,000 to 80,000 clones, 92% appearing once. Sequencing was performed on peripheral blood, taken on day 0 of MenACWY control vaccination. The receptors stem from an adult in good health.

J is TRBJ1-1 and V is TRBV6-5; weak D call: TRBD1 (6 bases). V was shortened by 6 bases and J by 0 bases, with 14 bases between the two germline ends. Germline V gene data show CDR1 as MNHEY and CDR2 as SVGAGI. There are 15 residues in the CDR3. The CDR3 bases are TGTGCCAGCAGACCGACAGGTATCGTGAACACTGAAGCTTTCTTT. It is translated as CASRPTGIVNTEAFF.

The rearrangement uses TRBV7-2 and TRBJ2-1; unclear D gene. In germline, CDR1 is SGHTA, CDR2 FQGNSA. The CDR3 sequence is 11 residues long. V was trimmed by 5 bases and J by 10 bases, leaving 9 bases between them. The CDR3 loop is CASSLDHEQFF. The CDR3 nucleotides read TGTGCCAGCAGCCTGGACCACGAGCAGTTCTTC.

The CDR3: CATRGRYNSPLHF. The CDR3 DNA reads as TGTGCCACCAGAGGGAGATATAATTCACCCCTCCACTTT. The chain has TRBV28 and TRBJ1-6; D is unresolved. The ends were cut back, 10 bases at V and 4 bases at J, with 11 bases in the middle. The CDR3 has 13 amino acids. Looked up from germline, CDR1 is MDHEN and CDR2 is SYDVKM.

CDR3 in amino acids: CASSLGSRANTDTQYF. CDR3 DNA: TGCGCCAGCAGCTTAGGCTCGCGGGCGAACACAGATACGCAGTATTTT. V usage is TRBV5-1 and J usage is TRBJ2-3, with TRBD2 as a possible D gene (5 bases). V lost 2 bases and J 2 bases, leaving 15 bases between the germline ends. The CDR3 runs 16 residues. The germline V gene encodes CDR1 SGHRS and CDR2 YFSETQ.

The chain links TRBV6-2 or TRBV6-3 to TRBJ2-1; D is perhaps TRBD2 (5 bases). Germline V CDR1 and CDR2: MNHEY, SVGEGT. This CDR3 spans 16 amino acids. V dropped 5 bases and J dropped 1 base, with 15 bases sitting between them. CDR3 nucleotide sequence: TGTGCCAGCAGTAGCGCCCCGGGGATTTCCTACAATGAGCAGTTCTTC. It encodes CASSSAPGISYNEQFF.

The chain is built from TRBV18 and TRBJ2-3; 12 nucleotides agree with TRBD2. Germline V gene data show CDR1 as KGHSH and CDR2 as LQKENI. The CDR3 contains 17 residues. Losses at the gene ends were 0 bases for V and 1 base for J; bases not matched to a gene: 2. The CDR3 region is CASSPPASGGGTDTQYF. The CDR3 coding sequence is TGTGCCAGCTCACCACCGGCTAGCGGGGGGGGCACAGATACGCAGTATTTT.

The chain recombines TRBV6-2 or TRBV6-3 with TRBJ2-5; the D gene is possibly TRBD1 (6 bases). CDR3 length: 16 amino acids. V lost 3 bases and J 2 bases, leaving 16 bases between the germline ends. The V gene's germline CDR1 is MNHEY and CDR2 SVGEGT. The CDR3 region is CASSYLIRDKQETQYF. The CDR3 bases are TGTGCCAGCAGTTATTTGATCCGGGACAAGCAAGAGACCCAGTACTTC.

V and J are TRBV30 and TRBJ2-4, with 7 bases identical to TRBD1. Germline trimming cut 2 bases from V and 1 base from J; bases unmatched to any gene: 5. CDR3 length equals 15 residues. CDR1 GTSNPN and CDR2 SVGIG come from the germline V gene (reference sequence). CDR3: CAWSRDRVAKNIQYF. The CDR3 DNA follows: TGTGCCTGGAGTAGAGACAGGGTGGCCAAAAACATTCAGTACTTC.

This clone appeared once. The chain links TRBV15 to TRBJ1-5; 7 bases are a match to TRBD1. The trim removed 3 bases at V and 1 base at J, leaving 0 bases unmatched. The length of the CDR3 is 14 residues. Germline V gives CDR1 LNHNV, CDR2 YYDKDF (reference sequence). As DNA, the CDR3 is TGTGCCACCAGCAGGGGACAGAGCAATCAGCCCCAGCATTTT. As protein: CATSRGQSNQPQHF.

The CDR3 region has the DNA TGTGCCACCAGTGTGACAGGGGGCAACCAAGAGACCCAGTACTTC. The encoded protein is CATSVTGGNQETQYF. V gene TRBV24-1 combines with J gene TRBJ2-5, with 10 bases that match TRBD1. CDR3 size: 15 residues. The V gene end was trimmed by 5 bases and the J gene end by 0 bases; junction bases not matched to a gene: 2. Germline V lookup: CDR1 KGHDR, CDR2 SFDVKD.